The rows below give T cell receptor beta chains drawn from one sample of a study of blood T cell repertoires in COVID-19. This table comes from immunoSEQ multiplex PCR, and its TCRdb copy is limited to in-frame clones, with some not included. The data show some 400,000 clones, about 90% seen once. The sample taken for sequencing was PBMCs or T cells enriched from blood (not recorded which). The receptors originated from a man between 25 and 39 years old who had recovered from COVID-19. The CDR3 runs from the conserved cysteine through the conserved F or W. Clone size, where shown, is once, few, many, or a class for clones that have expanded.

. TRBJ2-1 TRBV7-6 CASSLQGTMDNEQFF
. TRBJ1-2 TRBV6-1 CASSEAWDSYGYTF
. TRBJ2-3 TRBV10-2 CASRTREMTDTQYF
. TRBJ2-5 TRBV5-1 CASSLAGGESETQYF
. TRBJ2-7 TRBV15 CATSRGGLAMNEQYF
. TRBJ2-7 TRBV27 CASSLERGSTYEQYF
. TRBJ1-3 TRBV18 CASSPVGSVNSGNTIYF
few TRBJ2-7 TRBV5-6 CASSSSGGFYEQYF
few TRBJ2-7 TRBV3-1/TRBV3-2 CASSQDRGAVMSEQYF
. TRBJ2-7 TRBV6-5 CASRTGSLGDEQYF
once TRBJ2-5 TRBV12-3/TRBV12-4 CASSNIETQYF
. TRBJ2-2 TRBV10-2 CASSEPASWNTGELFF
. TRBJ1-5 TRBV19 CASSLGTVNQPQHF
. TRBJ1-5 TRBV2 CASSEALRQGGQPQHF
few TRBJ1-2 TRBV29-1 CSVEGTGGSNYGYTF
. TRBJ2-3 TRBV10-3 CAITVAGEHPATQYF
. TRBJ2-7 TRBV5-1 CASSPGQWGGEQYF
once TRBJ2-4 TRBV30 CAWSVQFSSQYF
. TRBJ2-2 TRBV13 CASSLSWDKGRSTGELFF
. TRBJ2-7 TRBV6-2/TRBV6-3 CASSSHYEQYF
. TRBJ1-4 TRBV6-5 CASSLTGTAIEKLFF
. TRBJ1-2 TRBV30 CAWSEGAGLKNYGYTF
. TRBJ2-1 TRBV27 CASRPTGNHEQFF
. TRBJ1-3 TRBV5-5 CASSLTRPGNTIYF
. TRBJ1-5 TRBV30 CAWSGTSNQPQHF
. TRBJ1-2 TRBV6-5 CASSPTGTNYGYTF
. TRBJ2-5 TRBV7-2 CASSLVTSGKETQYF
few TRBJ1-3 TRBV7-8 CASSPTSPGAGNTIYF
. TRBJ1-3 TRBV7-9 CASSSTRQFSGNTIYF
. TRBJ1-6 TRBV5-1 CASSVGQGASPLHF
few TRBJ2-7 TRBV6-5 CASSRAELFLEQYF
. TRBJ2-5 TRBV3-1/TRBV3-2 CASGSRGNQETQYF
. TRBJ2-1 TRBV4-2 CASSQDHLAAGALNEQFF
. TRBJ1-2 TRBV13 CASSARQGANYGYTF
. TRBJ2-1 TRBV5-1 CASSLVRRIEDEQFF
. TRBJ1-1 TRBV5-4 CASSLDSNPNTEAFF
. TRBJ1-1 TRBV27 CASSTTRESNTEAFF
few TRBJ1-5 TRBV6-5 CASRTGQGVDQPQHF
. TRBJ1-5 TRBV12-3/TRBV12-4 CASSLAGLQPQHF
. TRBJ2-2 TRBV11-2 CASSPLAGVYTGELFF
. TRBJ1-1 TRBV6-5 CASRLGGTKAFF
. TRBJ1-2 TRBV7-8 CASSLGGYGYTF
. TRBJ1-2 TRBV18 CASSPGQATNYGYTF
. TRBJ1-2 TRBV7-2 CASSLGEGMDYGYTF
. TRBJ2-5 TRBV4-2 CASSQVQPQETQYF